What follows is one TCR beta chain and its context. Its recognized antigen is unknown. Per-base qualities were not stored, and no clone one base away is much larger. The cohort consisted of fewer than 700 healthy bone marrow donors. At the time of sampling, every cohort member was nominally healthy, though immune exposures that went unrecorded were likely present. The donor was CMV seropositive and was included in the group of approximately 310 seropositive cohort members. Each donor provided a peripheral blood sample, and peripheral blood mononuclear cells were used for TCR beta sequencing. Genomic DNA extraction from the blood cell samples was performed with the Qiagen DNeasy Blood Extraction Kit. In the germline V gene, CDR1 corresponds to SGHRS and CDR2 to YFSETQ. The CDR3, cysteine through phenylalanine, is 13 amino acids long. The read is trimmed to its CDR3 DNA, 39 bases read in frame from base 1. V is clipped by 4 bases and J by 7 bases, and the sequence between their germline boundaries is 11 bases long.

The data belong to a study of cytomegalovirus exposure and HLA in healthy donors (TCRdb year 2017). As for the study more broadly: An earlier analysis of several hundred of the donors reported 250 to 300 Gb of sequence data and some 120 million unique TCR beta sequences from some 180 million T cells. Among approximately 370 genotyped donors of the cohort, an average of about 240,000 unique TCR beta nucleotide sequences was sequenced per donor, of which about 19% were non-productive. Alongside the repertoire data, information on donor age, sex, ethnicity and CMV serostatus was compiled. An early release that covered 640 HLA-typed donors contained around 330 gigabases of sequencing data and around 80 million unique TCR sequences. In a later genetic analysis, genome-wide SNP genotypes for about three fifths of the 666 donors were used, and that subset was treated as a discovery cohort. A separate validation cohort of approximately 120 different subjects was used in addition to the 666-subject first cohort. To decide whether each TCR beta V gene segment behaved as functional or pseudogenic, an earlier analysis of some 600 of the donors relied on high-throughput TCR beta sequencing. The number of typed donors differed by locus: about 629-640 for A, B, C, DRB1 and DQB1; 500 to 550 for DQA1; 606 for DPA1; and some 430 for DPB1. HLA typing included class I and class II loci at four-digit resolution. Rather than using new phenotypic data, the later analysis identified candidate immune exposures from TCR beta sequences and from how often those sequences occurred across donors. Roughly 5 DR-DQ haplotypes were handled as single units for association and clustering, since linkage in the cohort was strong. All discovery cohort repertoires had been generated on a single sequencing platform. To predict cytomegalovirus infection status, the study combined high-throughput TCR immunosequencing, statistical association of individual TCRs with disease status, and machine learning. The study used immunosequencing to profile the T cell repertoires of approximately 650 subjects and linked those repertoires to cytomegalovirus serostatus. Among the roughly 400 genotyped donors, around 79% belonged to the genetic ancestry cluster associated with self-reported Caucasian donors. The study was designed to test whether signatures of past pathogen exposure could be identified by cataloging public T cell receptors. In a later analysis, previously published TCR beta repertoires from fewer than 750 donors were re-analyzed and high-resolution HLA genotyping was added so that TCR occurrence patterns could be studied.

Library method: the immunoSEQ multiplex PCR assay. A mixture of 60 forward primers for TCR Vbeta segments and 13 reverse primers for TCR Jbeta segments was used in the multiplex PCR. Amplification of the CDR3 region of rearranged TCR beta genes was performed with a multiplex PCR assay on genomic DNA. On the Illumina HiSeq System, the amplified TCR beta libraries were sequenced as 87-base-pair reads. The published analysis was carried out like this. In a later analysis, around 80 million unique TCR beta chains were counted across the 650 to 750 repertoires, and some 10 million of these chains were shared by at least two donors. To remove PCR and sequencing errors, raw reads were error-corrected and collapsed into unique sequences using a nearest-neighbor algorithm that merged closely related sequences. To assign V, D and J gene segments, CDR3 sequences were aligned to IMGT reference sequences. For a sequence to be retained, a match of at least six nucleotides was required to both a V gene segment and a J gene segment. A rearrangement was called productive if the CDR3 had no stop codons and remained in frame with V and J, and every other rearrangement was called non-productive. Following IMGT convention, CDR3 was defined as the stretch from the second conserved V-encoded cysteine up to the conserved J-encoded phenylalanine. The earlier analysis of about 610 of the donors excluded sequences that lacked an unambiguous match to a single V gene segment. In an earlier analysis of some 590 of the donors, a V segment was called functional when productive rearrangements were above 56.7%, and segregating when the standard deviation between donors exceeded 5%. A statistical classification framework was built for diagnosing cytomegalovirus status from the catalog of TCR beta chain sequences. In a later analysis, V and J genes were assigned by comparing TCR nucleotide sequences against IMGT/GENE-DB human TR gene sequences. In a later analysis, CDR3 sequences and most-parsimonious VDJ recombination scenarios were assigned using the TCRdist pipeline. In a later analysis, every TCR beta chain was defined by the combination of its CDR3 amino acid sequence and its V-gene family, and reads without a unique V-gene family were dropped. A later analysis removed 592 highly shared, low-generation-probability nucleotide sequences to deal with suspected cross-contamination and a sequencing artifact. A later analysis calculated a clonal expansion index for each public chain from normalized within-repertoire ranks of inferred template counts. A later analysis computed generation probabilities with a VDJ recombination model fitted to out-of-frame rearrangements, and checked the results against IGoR. In a later analysis, hypergeometric tests were used to score TCR-TCR, TCR-HLA and TCR-CMV co-occurrence, with a repertoire-size bias correction applied to TCR pairs. In a later analysis, false discovery rates were estimated by permuting HLA or CMV assignments 20 times. In a later analysis, co-occurring TCRs were grouped with DBSCAN, and TCRdist sequence similarity was added when clustering was performed within HLA-allele-positive subsets. Co-occurrence clustering excluded repertoires with fewer than 30,000 or more than 120,000 public chains, plus five with anomalous nucleotide sharing. TCRdb retrieved this table from immuneACCESS and kept in-frame rearrangements only. Not all clones are present; in checked studies, unresolved V genes account for under half, and no reason is known for the remainder. Clone size and V and J calls were adopted from that table, with D and trimming inferred from the DNA. The sample yields some 110,000 clones; 74% were counted once. The ten most abundant clones make up 4% to 5% of the sample.

Broader findings and caveats from the paper: This cohort had only TCR beta chains sequenced, and the lack of alpha or paired-chain data limited which features could be detected. Compared with the roughly 720-donor mean, donors in an Asian-associated ancestry cluster had fewer N-insertions in productive TCRs, according to a later genetic analysis. Because counts were too low, approximately 15 rarely observed V segments, including chromosome 9 orphons, were excluded from the earlier analysis of about 500 of the donors. For the cohort, immune exposure information was limited to CMV serostatus. A further reported finding was that TCR beta sequences accurately predicted the HLA-A and HLA-B alleles for most subjects in the first cohort. A later analysis found that most CMV-associated TCR beta chains appeared HLA-restricted, with HLA associations seemingly driven largely by CMV exposure. A later analysis associated about 16,000 TCR beta sequences with specific HLA alleles at a false discovery rate of 0.05. Presence/absence analyses assumed roughly uniform sequencing depth across donors, an assumption that may not hold. Most TCR sequences were seen in very few donors, while some public TCRs were found in many individuals. An association between a missense DCLRE1C variant and V-gene and J-gene trimming of TCR beta chains was found in a later genetic analysis and replicated in an independent cohort. Because the 87-base-pair reads could not distinguish some IMGT-functional V segments, including TRBV6-2 and TRBV6-3, those segments were excluded. In a later analysis, TCR association rates were found to vary across HLA loci, with the most associated TCRs seen for DRB1 alleles and the fewest for HLA-C alleles. In the study, 150 to 200 TCR beta chains were listed as associated with cytomegalovirus. A cluster of highly shared sequence variants was judged likely to represent a technical artifact of the sequencing pipeline. The classifier was reported to diagnose cytomegalovirus status with high specificity and sensitivity in both the original cohort and the validation cohort. Correlated functional status among segregating V segments might be attributable to linkage disequilibrium, but an unknown experimental factor could not be ruled out. Because HLA typing was missing for some donors at each locus, association tests included only the typed subset. According to a later analysis, parvovirus B19, influenza, CMV and Epstein-Barr virus appeared linked to several top co-occurrence clusters. Compared with equally common non-associated chains, HLA-associated TCR beta chains in a later analysis were more clonally expanded and had lower generation probabilities. Broadly in line with IMGT annotations, most TCR beta V segments showed up in productive rearrangements about 90% or about 30% of the time in an earlier analysis of several hundred of the donors. According to the authors, the approach could potentially be generalized to other disease states and immunological phenotypes. When HLA alleles, especially DR and DQ, strongly co-occurred, attributing TCR associations to individual alleles was difficult. A few of the identified cytomegalovirus-associated TCR beta chains were confirmed in vitro to be specific for cytomegalovirus antigens.

This clonotype originated in a woman between 50 and 59 years old in good health and CMV-seropositive. Sample: PBMCs. Recombination linked TRBV5-1 to TRBJ2-2; there is no confident call for the D gene. Here the CDR3 is given as CASSPQVVGELFF. The DNA sequence follows: TGCGCCAGCAGCCCTCAGGTGGTCGGGGAGCTGTTTTTT.